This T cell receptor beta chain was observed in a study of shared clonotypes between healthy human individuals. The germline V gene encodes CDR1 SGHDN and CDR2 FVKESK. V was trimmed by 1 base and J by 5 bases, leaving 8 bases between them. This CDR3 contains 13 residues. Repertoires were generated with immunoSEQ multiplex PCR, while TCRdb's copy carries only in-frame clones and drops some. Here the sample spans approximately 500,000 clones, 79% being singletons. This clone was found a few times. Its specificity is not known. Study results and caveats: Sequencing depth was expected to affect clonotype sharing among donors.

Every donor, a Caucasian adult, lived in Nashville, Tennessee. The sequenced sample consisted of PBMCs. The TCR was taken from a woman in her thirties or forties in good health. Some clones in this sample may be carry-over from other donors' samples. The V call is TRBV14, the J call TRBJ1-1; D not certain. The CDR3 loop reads CASSQAAGTEAFF. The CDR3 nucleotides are TGTGCCAGCAGCCAAGCCGCGGGGACTGAAGCTTTCTTT.